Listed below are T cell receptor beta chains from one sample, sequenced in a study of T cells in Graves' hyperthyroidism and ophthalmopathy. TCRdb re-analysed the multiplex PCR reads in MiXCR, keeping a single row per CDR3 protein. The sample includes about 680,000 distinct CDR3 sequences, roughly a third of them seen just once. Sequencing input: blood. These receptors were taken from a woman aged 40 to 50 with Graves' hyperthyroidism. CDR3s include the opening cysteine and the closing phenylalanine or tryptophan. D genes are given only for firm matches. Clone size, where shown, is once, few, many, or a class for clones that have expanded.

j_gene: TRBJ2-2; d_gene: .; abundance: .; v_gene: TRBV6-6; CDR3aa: CASSKDTRGFGELFF; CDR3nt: TGTGCCAGCAGTAAGGACACGCGAGGGTTCGGGGAGCTGTTTTTT
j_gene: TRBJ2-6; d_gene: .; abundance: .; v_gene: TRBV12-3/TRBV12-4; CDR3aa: CASSLARSGSGANVLTF; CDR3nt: TGTGCCAGCAGTTTAGCGCGTTCGGGCTCTGGGGCCAACGTCCTGACTTTC
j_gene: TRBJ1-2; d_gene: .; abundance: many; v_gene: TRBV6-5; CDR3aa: CASSYTGTYGYTF; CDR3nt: TGTGCCAGCAGTTATACCGGAACCTATGGCTACACCTTC
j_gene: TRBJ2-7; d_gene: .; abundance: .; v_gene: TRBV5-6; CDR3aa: CASSYDLQYEQYF; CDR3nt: TGTGCCAGCAGCTACGACCTTCAGTACGAGCAGTACTTC
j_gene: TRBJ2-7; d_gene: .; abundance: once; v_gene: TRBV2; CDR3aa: CASSPLRWTKSSYEQYF; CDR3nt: TGTGCCAGCAGCCCCTTGCGGTGGACCAAAAGCTCCTACGAGCAGTACTTC
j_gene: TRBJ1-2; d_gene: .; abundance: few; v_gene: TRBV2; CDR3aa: CASTEDIYGYTF; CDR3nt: TGTGCCAGCACTGAAGATATTTATGGCTACACCTTC
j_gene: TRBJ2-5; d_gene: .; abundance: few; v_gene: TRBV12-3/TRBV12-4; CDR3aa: CASGPPSRSETQYF; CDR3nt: TGTGCTAGTGGTCCCCCGTCCCGCTCGGAGACCCAGTACTTC
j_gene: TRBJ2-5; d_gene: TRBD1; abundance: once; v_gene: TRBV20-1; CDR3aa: CSARGLMGQQYF; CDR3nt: TGCAGTGCTAGAGGCTTAATGGGACAGCAGTACTTC
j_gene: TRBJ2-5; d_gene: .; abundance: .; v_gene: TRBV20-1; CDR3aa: CSAKKTGVRGAQETQYF; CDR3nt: TGCAGTGCTAAGAAAACGGGAGTTCGCGGGGCACAAGAGACCCAGTACTTC
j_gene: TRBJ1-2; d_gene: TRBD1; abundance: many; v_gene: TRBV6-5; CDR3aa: CASRDRGRQAYGYTF; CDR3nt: TGTGCCAGCAGGGACAGGGGGCGGCAAGCTTATGGCTACACCTTC
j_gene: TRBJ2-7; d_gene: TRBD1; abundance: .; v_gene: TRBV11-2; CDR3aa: CASSQPGQAPYEQYF; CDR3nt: TGTGCCAGCAGCCAACCGGGACAGGCCCCCTACGAGCAGTACTTC
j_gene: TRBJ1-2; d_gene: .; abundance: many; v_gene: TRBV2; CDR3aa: CASSEYVNNGYTF; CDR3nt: TGTGCCAGCAGTGAATATGTGAATAATGGCTACACCTTC
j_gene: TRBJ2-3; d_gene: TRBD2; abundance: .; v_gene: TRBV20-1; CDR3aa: CSAPRGDGTDTQYF; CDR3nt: TGCAGTGCTCCTCGGGGGGATGGCACAGATACGCAGTATTTT
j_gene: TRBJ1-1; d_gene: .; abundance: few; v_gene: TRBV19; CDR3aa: CASSRGLLNTEAFF; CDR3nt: TGTGCCAGTAGTAGGGGACTGTTGAACACTGAAGCTTTCTTT
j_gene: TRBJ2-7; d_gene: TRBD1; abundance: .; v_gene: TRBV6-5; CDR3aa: CASRSNRGRSYEQYF; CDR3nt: TGTGCCAGCAGATCAAACAGGGGACGGTCCTACGAGCAGTACTTC
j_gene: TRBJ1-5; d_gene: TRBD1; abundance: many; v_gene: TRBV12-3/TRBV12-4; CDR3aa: CASRNRGPNQPQHF; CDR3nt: TGTGCCAGCAGAAACAGGGGGCCTAATCAGCCCCAGCATTTT
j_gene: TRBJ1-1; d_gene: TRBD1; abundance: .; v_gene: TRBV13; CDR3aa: CASSRDRESAEAFF; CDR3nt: TGTGCCAGCAGCAGGGACAGGGAGAGCGCTGAAGCTTTCTTT
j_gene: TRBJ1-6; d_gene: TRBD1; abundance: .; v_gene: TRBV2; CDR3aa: CASSISGTGESPLHF; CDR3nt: TGTGCCAGCAGCATCTCCGGGACAGGGGAGTCACCCCTCCACTTT
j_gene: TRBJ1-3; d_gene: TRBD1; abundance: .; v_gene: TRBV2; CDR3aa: CASMDRFFSGNTIYF; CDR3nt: TGTGCCAGCATGGACAGGTTCTTCTCTGGAAACACCATATATTTT
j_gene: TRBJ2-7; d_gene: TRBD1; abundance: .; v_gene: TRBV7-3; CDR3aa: CASSDRAANYEQYF; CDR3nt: TGTGCCAGCAGCGACAGGGCCGCTAACTACGAGCAGTACTTC
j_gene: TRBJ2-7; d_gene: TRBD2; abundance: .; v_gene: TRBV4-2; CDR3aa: CASTRTSGGADEQYF; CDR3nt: TGTGCCAGCACCCGAACTAGCGGGGGGGCAGACGAGCAGTACTTC
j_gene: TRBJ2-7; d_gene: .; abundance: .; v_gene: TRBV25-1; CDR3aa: CASSPEGSPPEQYF; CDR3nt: TGTGCCAGCAGCCCCGAAGGGTCCCCCCCCGAGCAGTACTTC
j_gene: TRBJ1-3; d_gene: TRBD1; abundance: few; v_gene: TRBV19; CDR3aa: CASSISGTGTSGNTIYF; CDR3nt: TGTGCCAGTAGTATATCCGGGACAGGGACTTCTGGAAACACCATATATTTT
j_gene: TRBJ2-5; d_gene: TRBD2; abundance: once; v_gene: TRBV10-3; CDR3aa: CASSRTGTRVFAETQYF; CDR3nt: TGTGCCAGCAGTAGGACCGGGACTAGAGTTTTCGCAGAGACCCAGTACTTC
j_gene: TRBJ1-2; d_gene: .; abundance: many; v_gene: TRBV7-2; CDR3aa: CASSQLPSLRGNYGYTF; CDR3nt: TGTGCCAGCAGCCAGCTTCCGTCGCTCAGGGGTAACTATGGCTACACCTTC
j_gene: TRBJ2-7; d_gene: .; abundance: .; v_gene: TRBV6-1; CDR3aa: CASRGGKYGQYF; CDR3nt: TGTGCCAGCAGGGGCGGAAAGTACGGGCAGTACTTC
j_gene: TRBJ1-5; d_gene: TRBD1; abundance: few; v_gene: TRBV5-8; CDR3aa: CASSLALGTGARQPQHF; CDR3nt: TGTGCCAGCAGCTTGGCCTTGGGGACAGGGGCGAGGCAGCCCCAGCATTTT
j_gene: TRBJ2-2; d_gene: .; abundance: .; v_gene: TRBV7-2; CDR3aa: CASSFHSGLRDTGELFF; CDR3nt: TGTGCCAGCAGCTTTCACTCTGGGTTGCGGGACACCGGGGAGCTGTTTTTT
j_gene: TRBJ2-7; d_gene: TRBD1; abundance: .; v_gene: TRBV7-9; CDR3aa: CASSSLDREVPYEQYF; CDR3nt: TGTGCCAGCAGCTCACTTGACAGGGAAGTACCCTACGAGCAGTACTTC
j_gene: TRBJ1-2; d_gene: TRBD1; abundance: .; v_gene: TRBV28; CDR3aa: CASSYRDREENDYGYTF; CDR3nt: TGTGCCAGCAGTTACCGGGACAGGGAGGAAAACGACTATGGCTACACCTTC
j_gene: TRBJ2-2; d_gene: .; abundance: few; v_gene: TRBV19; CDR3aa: CASSFRVGTGELFF; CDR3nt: TGTGCCAGTAGTTTTAGAGTCGGCACCGGGGAGCTGTTTTTT
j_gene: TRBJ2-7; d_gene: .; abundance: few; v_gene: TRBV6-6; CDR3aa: CASRGWTDPYEQYF; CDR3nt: TGTGCCAGCAGGGGCTGGACGGACCCCTACGAGCAGTACTTC
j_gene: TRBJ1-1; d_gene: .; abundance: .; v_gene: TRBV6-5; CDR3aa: CASSPQELNTEAFF; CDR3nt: TGTGCCAGCAGTCCACAGGAGTTGAACACTGAAGCTTTCTTT
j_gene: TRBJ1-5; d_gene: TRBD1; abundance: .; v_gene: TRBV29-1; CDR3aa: CSVSDRDQPQHF; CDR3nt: TGCAGCGTATCGGACAGGGATCAGCCCCAGCATTTT
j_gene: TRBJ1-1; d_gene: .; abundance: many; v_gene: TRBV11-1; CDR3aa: CASSASTTEAFF; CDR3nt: TGTGCCAGCAGTGCATCAACGACTGAAGCTTTCTTT
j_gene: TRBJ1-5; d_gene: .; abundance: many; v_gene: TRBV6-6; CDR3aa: CASSSLLYRDTQPQHF; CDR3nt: TGTGCCAGCAGTTCCCTACTGTACAGGGACACTCAGCCCCAGCATTTT
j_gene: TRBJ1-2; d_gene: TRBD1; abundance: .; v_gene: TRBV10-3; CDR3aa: CAISHLGQGLDYGYTF; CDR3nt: TGTGCCATCAGTCACTTGGGACAGGGGTTGGACTATGGCTACACCTTC